This TCR beta chain was identified during a study of T cell responses to AZD1222 COVID-19 vaccine. Whole-study findings and limits: Reports indicate that nearly half of spike-specific TCRs are directed at unmutated variant regions. Most donors were white British, females outnumbered males, and clonal diversity was possibly underestimated. The study identified only five to seven AZD1222 recipients as seropositive at baseline. Vaccination with two AZD1222 doses was followed by a rise in Spike-specific TCR breadth and depth.

CDR1 is SGHDT, CDR2 YYEEEE, per germline. V shed 1 base and J shed 1 base, with 8 bases lying between them. This CDR3 has 14 amino acids. Turning to this clone: Its antigen is unknown.

Some clones are missing from TCRdb's copy, which holds only in-frame ones; the method was immunoSEQ multiplex PCR. The sample holds over 130,000 clones. Input material: peripheral blood. The origin of this receptor is an adult in good health. The chain recombines TRBV5-6 with TRBJ1-1; D is ambiguous. The CDR3 loop reads CASSLTHSNTEAFF. CDR3 DNA sequence: TGTGCCAGCAGCTTGACCCACTCGAACACTGAAGCTTTCTTT. Filled out from reference TRBV5-6 and TRBJ1-1, the complete variable domain reads DAGVTQSPTHLIKTRGQQVTLRCSPKSGHDTVSWYQQALGQGPQFIFQYYEEEERQRGNFPDRFSGHQFPNYSSELNVNALLLGDSALYLCASSLTHSNTEAFFGQGTRLTVV.